This T cell receptor (beta chain) was captured in a study of blood T cell repertoires in COVID-19. About the research overall: Samples taken during acute and convalescent COVID-19 were collected in the United States, Italy and Spain. PBMCs, B-cell-depleted T cells, or T cells were the source of the cDNA or gDNA that made up the material.

Measured with immunoSEQ multiplex PCR; TCRdb has only the in-frame clones, and not every one. This table has approximately 180,000 clones, roughly 85% appearing once. Germline CDR1 reads SGHRS; CDR2 reads YFSETQ. The CDR3 is 13 amino acids. Trimming took 1 base from V and 3 from J, leaving 8 bases between them. The V call is TRBV5-1, the J call TRBJ2-7; a possible D gene is TRBD1 (6 bases). Sequencing was done on a sample of peripheral blood. The sequence came from a human donor with active or convalescent COVID-19. The donor label of this sample is uncertain. As DNA, the CDR3 is TGCGCCAGCAGCTTGCTCAGGGGCTACGAGCAGTACTTC. Protein: CASSLLRGYEQYF.